This entry lists 25 T cell receptor beta chains sequenced from one sample in a study of shared clonotypes between healthy human individuals. The repertoire was sequenced with immunoSEQ multiplex PCR; TCRdb's copy has only in-frame clones and lacks some. The data contain some 1.5 million clones, about 96% of them singletons. Sequencing used naive CD4+ T cells sorted from blood. The subset denotes: CD45RA+ positively selected. These receptors came from a young man in good health.

The CDR3 DNA sequence: TGCGCCAGCAGCCTTCGAGCGGGGCCCACAGATACGCAGTATTTT. The encoded protein is CASSLRAGPTDTQYF. V is TRBV4-3 and J is TRBJ2-3, with 7 positions matching TRBD2. CDR1 and CDR2 from the germline V gene are LGHNA and YSLEER. The CDR3 is made up of 15 amino acids. Trimming cost V 4 bases and J 2 bases; bases outside gene matches: 6.

The CDR3 nucleotides are TGTGCCAGCAGCCCGCCGAGCCTCCGGGAGACCCAGTACTTC. Its translation: CASSPPSLRETQYF. The V call is TRBV7-2, the J call TRBJ2-5; D is uncertain. From germline, CDR1 is SGHTA and CDR2 FQGNSA. The CDR3 extends over 14 amino acids. The V end lost 5 bases, the J end lost 5 bases, and 15 bases lay between the germline ends. The variable domain in full, completed from reference TRBV7-2 and TRBJ2-5, reads GAGVSQSPSNKVTEKGKDVELRCDPISGHTALYWYRQSLGQGLEFLIYFQGNSAPDKSGLPSDRFSAERTGGSVSTLTIQRTQQEDSAVYLCASSPPSLRETQYFGPGTRLLVL.

The chain carries TRBV5-1 and TRBJ2-2; 12 nucleotides line up with TRBD2. Unmatched junction bases numbered 5, after V lost 3 bases and J lost 5 bases. Germline V gene lookup returns CDR1 SGHRS and CDR2 YFSETQ. This CDR3 spans 16 amino acids. CDR3 sequence: CASSSTSGSPTGELFF. The CDR3 region has the DNA TGCGCCAGCAGCTCGACTAGCGGGAGTCCGACCGGGGAGCTGTTTTTT.

The gene calls are TRBV18 and TRBJ1-1; TRBD1 matches 8 bases. The CDR3 extends over 21 amino acids. Unmatched junction bases numbered 20, after V lost 2 bases and J lost 0 bases. Germline-derived CDR1 and CDR2 are KGHSH and LQKENI. CDR3 amino acids: CASSPIATMAGTGWVNTEAFF. The CDR3 nucleotides read TGTGCCAGCTCACCAATTGCAACGATGGCAGGGACAGGTTGGGTGAACACTGAAGCTTTCTTT.

The chain uses TRBV6-6 and TRBJ2-1; D is unclear. Looked up from germline, CDR1 is MNHNY and CDR2 is SVGAGI (reference sequence). This CDR3 comprises 15 residues. V was shortened by 3 bases and J by 5 bases, with 14 bases between the two germline ends. The CDR3 nucleotides read TGTGCCAGCAGTTATTCGGTAGAAAGGAACAATGAGCAGTTCTTC. Amino acid sequence: CASSYSVERNNEQFF.

The chain uses TRBV30 and TRBJ1-2; TRBD1 is a possible D gene (5 bases). The CDR3 is 13 amino acids. The germline V gene has CDR1 GTSNPN and CDR2 SVGIG (reference sequence). The V gene lost 2 bases and the J gene lost 5 bases, with 12 bases spanning the gap. CDR3 amino acids: CAWSRGFTYGYTF. As DNA, the CDR3 is TGTGCCTGGAGTAGGGGATTCACATATGGCTACACCTTC. The whole variable domain, remainder taken from reference TRBV30 and TRBJ1-2, is SQTIHQWPATLVQPVGSPLSLECTVEGTSNPNLYWYRQAAGRGLQLLFYSVGIGQISSEVPQNLSASRPQDRQFILSSKKLLLSDSGFYLCAWSRGFTYGYTFGSGTRLTVV.

The chain couples TRBV6-5 to TRBJ1-1; unclear D gene. CDR3 length equals 14 residues. Per germline, CDR1 MNHEY and CDR2 SVGAGI. V lost 0 bases and J lost 1, with 6 bases in between. CDR3 nucleotide sequence: TGTGCCAGCAGTTACTCTCTCCCGAACACTGAAGCTTTCTTT. As protein: CASSYSLPNTEAFF.

The chain has TRBV18 and TRBJ1-5, with D perhaps matching TRBD1 (5 bases). CDR3 length: 15 residues. Germline V gives CDR1 KGHSH, CDR2 LQKENI. Deletions cut 5 bases from V and 1 base from J, with 12 bases between. Here the CDR3 reads CASSTRGMSNQPQHF. DNA of the CDR3: TGTGCCAGCTCAACAAGGGGAATGAGCAATCAGCCCCAGCATTTT.

About this clone itself: The sample holds other DNA sequences that translate to the same CDR3. The gene calls are TRBV19 and TRBJ2-1; D is unclear. The CDR3 runs 12 residues. Germline CDR1 LNHDA, CDR2 SQIVND (reference sequence). V was shortened by 4 bases and J by 2 bases, with 3 bases between the two germline ends. The DNA for the CDR3 is TGTGCCAGTAGTAGCCCCTACAATGAGCAGTTCTTC. Translating gives CASSSPYNEQFF.

The genes are TRBV11-2 and TRBJ2-7; D may be TRBD1 or TRBD2 (5 bases each). The V and J ends lost 1 base and 11 bases respectively, with 15 bases between them. The length of the CDR3 is 13 residues. The germline CDR1 and CDR2 sequences are SGHAT and FQNNGV. The CDR3 region has the DNA TGTGCCAGCAGCTTAGTAAGTCTGGGGGATGAGTACTTC. Translating gives CASSLVSLGDEYF.

The chain couples TRBV15 to TRBJ2-1; D remains ambiguous. The V and J ends lost 0 bases and 6 bases respectively, with 6 bases between them. This CDR3 comprises 13 residues. Germline values: CDR1 LNHNV, CDR2 YYDKDF (reference sequence). As DNA, the CDR3 is TGTGCCACCAGCAGAGATTGGGGCAATGAGCAGTTCTTC. Translated: CATSRDWGNEQFF. The full variable domain, with the rest looked up from reference TRBV15 and TRBJ2-1, is DAMVIQNPRYQVTQFGKPVTLSCSQTLNHNVMYWYQQKSSQAPKLLFHYYDKDFNNEADTPDNFQSRRPNTSFCFLDIRSPGLGDTAMYLCATSRDWGNEQFFGPGTRLTVL.

This clone was recorded once. The V gene is TRBV2, the J gene TRBJ2-7, with D perhaps TRBD2 (7 bases). There are 14 residues in the CDR3. V dropped 6 bases and J dropped 6 bases, with 18 bases sitting between them. The germline V gene has CDR1 SNHLY and CDR2 FYNNEI. The DNA for the CDR3 is TGTGCCAGCAGAGACAGGACAGCTAGCGGCGAGCAGTACTTC. The encoded protein is CASRDRTASGEQYF.

The genes are TRBV4-1 and TRBJ2-4, with 7 bases identical to TRBD2. The ends lost 1 base at V and 7 bases at J; junction bases unmatched: 13. CDR3 length: 17 amino acids. Germline loops: CDR1 MGHRA, CDR2 YSYEKL. The CDR3 is CASSQVPWGGEWNIQYF. CDR3 coding DNA: TGCGCCAGCAGCCAAGTCCCCTGGGGGGGGGAGTGGAACATTCAGTACTTC.

This chain connects TRBV18 to TRBJ1-1; 9 bases are a match to TRBD1. Germline-derived CDR1 and CDR2 are KGHSH and LQKENI. Trimming at V came to 2 bases and at J to 7 bases, leaving 8 bases not matched to a gene. The CDR3 contains 15 residues. The CDR3 sequence: CASSPGTGYGGEAFF. The CDR3 DNA follows: TGTGCCAGCTCACCAGGGACAGGGTACGGCGGTGAAGCTTTCTTT. The complete variable domain, with remaining parts taken from reference TRBV18 and TRBJ1-1, reads NAGVMQNPRHLVRRRGQEARLRCSPMKGHSHVYWYRQLPEEGLKFMVYLQKENIIDESGMPKERFSAEFPKEGPSILRIQQVVRGDSAAYFCASSPGTGYGGEAFFGQGTRLTVV.

CDR3 in amino acids: CASMSLILDTQYF. The CDR3 nucleotides are TGTGCCAGCATGTCTTTGATTCTGGATACGCAGTATTTT. The gene calls are TRBV2 and TRBJ2-3; D uncertain. Germline V gene sequence: CDR1 SNHLY, CDR2 FYNNEI. The CDR3 contains 13 residues. V was clipped by 7 bases and J by 6 bases, with 14 bases between them.

The chain has TRBV21-1 and TRBJ1-5. TRBV21-1 is flagged as a pseudogene. The CDR3 covers 17 residues. DNA of the CDR3: TGTGCCAGCAGCAAGGGGTCGGCAAGACCTAGCAATCAGCCCCAGCATTTT. Encoded protein: CASSKGSARPSNQPQHF.

The V call is TRBV5-1, the J call TRBJ2-1; possibly TRBD2 for D (5 bases). Germline V gives CDR1 SGHRS, CDR2 YFSETQ. Trimming left V 2 bases short and J 5 bases short, with 17 bases between. This CDR3 has 16 residues. This chain's CDR3 is CASSLGLAIDNNEQFF. The DNA of the CDR3 is TGCGCCAGCAGCTTAGGTCTAGCAATCGATAACAATGAGCAGTTCTTC.

The chain employs TRBV4-1 and TRBJ1-1, with 7 bases aligning to TRBD1. The germline V gene encodes CDR1 MGHRA and CDR2 YSYEKL. This CDR3 is built from 14 residues. Unmatched junction bases numbered 5, after V lost 2 bases and J lost 5 bases. CDR3 nucleotides: TGCGCCAGCAGCCAACGACAGGGAGGAACTGAAGCTTTCTTT. This encodes CASSQRQGGTEAFF.

The chain has TRBV7-2 and TRBJ1-2, with 7 bases that match TRBD1. Per germline, CDR1 SGHTA and CDR2 FQGNSA. Germline trimming cut 1 base from V and 7 bases from J; bases unmatched to any gene: 6. This CDR3 is 14 amino acids long. CDR3 protein: CASSLDARGLGYTF. In DNA, the CDR3 is TGTGCCAGCAGCTTAGATGCTAGGGGGCTTGGCTACACCTTC.

V is TRBV5-1 and J is TRBJ1-4; no definite D call. This CDR3 contains 14 residues. Trimming cost V 4 bases and J 10 bases, with 17 bases left between them. The V gene's germline CDR1 is SGHRS and CDR2 YFSETQ. The DNA of the CDR3 is TGCGCCAGCAGCCCCGGGGAATATGAGGGAAAACTGTTTTTT. Translated, it gives CASSPGEYEGKLFF. Variable domain in full (rest from reference TRBV5-1 and TRBJ1-4): KAGVTQTPRYLIKTRGQQVTLSCSPISGHRSVSWYQQTPGQGLQFLFEYFSETQRNKGNFPGRFSGRQFSNSRSEMNVSTLELGDSALYLCASSPGEYEGKLFFGSGTQLSVL.

The chain recombines TRBV28 with TRBJ2-7; D is tentatively TRBD1 or TRBD2 (5 bases each). In germline, CDR1 is MDHEN, CDR2 SYDVKM. The CDR3 spans 15 residues. Between the trimmed V and J ends, which lost 6 bases and 3 bases, there was a span of 18 bases. The DNA for the CDR3 is TGTGCCAGCAGCAATGGGGACCGCGGTTTCTACGAGCAGTACTTC. Protein product: CASSNGDRGFYEQYF.

The chain joins TRBV5-6 to TRBJ2-3; 9 bases agree with TRBD2. Germline values: CDR1 SGHDT, CDR2 YYEEEE. With V trimmed by 1 base and J by 1 base, 7 bases remained unmatched. The CDR3 loop spans 17 amino acids. CDR3 nucleotide sequence: TGTGCCAGCAGCTTGAGAGCTAGCGGGACCCGCACAGATACGCAGTATTTT. Encoded protein: CASSLRASGTRTDTQYF.

V is TRBV29-1 and J is TRBJ2-2; 12 nucleotides agree with TRBD2. J was trimmed by 3 bases and V by 4 bases; bases with no gene match: 6. The germline V gene has CDR1 SQVTM and CDR2 ANQGSEA. This CDR3 comprises 16 residues. The CDR3 DNA reads TGCAGCGTTGGTTTGCGACTAGCGGGAGACACCGGGGAGCTGTTTTTT. This gives the protein CSVGLRLAGDTGELFF.

The chain carries TRBV7-9 and TRBJ1-4; no firm D call. This CDR3 region has 15 residues. Germline V gene data show CDR1 as SEHNR and CDR2 as FQNEAQ (reference sequence). Trimming removed 5 bases at V and 0 bases at J, with 10 bases between. The CDR3 reads CASSGLRTTNEKLFF. In nucleotides, the CDR3 is TGTGCCAGCAGCGGGCTCAGGACAACTAATGAAAAACTGTTTTTT.

This clone came up once. The chain links TRBV28 to TRBJ2-5; 10 nucleotides match TRBD2. This CDR3 has 15 residues. Germline lookup yields CDR1 MDHEN and CDR2 SYDVKM. Losses at the gene ends were 5 bases for V and 1 base for J; bases not matched to a gene: 4. The CDR3 protein is CASSGLAVLQETQYF. The DNA for the CDR3 is TGTGCCAGCAGTGGACTAGCGGTACTCCAAGAGACCCAGTACTTC.